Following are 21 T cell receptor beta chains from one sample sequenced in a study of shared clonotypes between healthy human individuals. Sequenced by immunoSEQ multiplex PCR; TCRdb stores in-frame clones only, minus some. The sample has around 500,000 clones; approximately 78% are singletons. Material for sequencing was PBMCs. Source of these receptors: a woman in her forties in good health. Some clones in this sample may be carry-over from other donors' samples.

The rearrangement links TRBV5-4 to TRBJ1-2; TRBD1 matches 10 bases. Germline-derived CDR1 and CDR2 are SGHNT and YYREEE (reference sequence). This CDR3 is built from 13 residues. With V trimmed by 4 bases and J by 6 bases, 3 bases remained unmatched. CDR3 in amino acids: CASSRTGGDGYTF. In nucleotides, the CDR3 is TGTGCCAGCAGCCGGACAGGGGGTGATGGCTACACCTTC. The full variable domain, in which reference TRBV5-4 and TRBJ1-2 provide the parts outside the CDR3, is ETGVTQSPTHLIKTRGQQVTLRCSSQSGHNTVSWYQQALGQGPQFIFQYYREEENGRGNFPPRFSGLQFPNYSSELNVNALELDDSALYLCASSRTGGDGYTFGSGTRLTVV.

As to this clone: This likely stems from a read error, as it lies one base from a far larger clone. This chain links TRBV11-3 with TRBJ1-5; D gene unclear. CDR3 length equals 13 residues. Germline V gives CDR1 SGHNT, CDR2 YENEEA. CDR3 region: CAGSRFSNQPQHF. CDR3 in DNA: TGTGCCGGCAGCAGATTTAGCAATCAGCCCCAGCATTTT.

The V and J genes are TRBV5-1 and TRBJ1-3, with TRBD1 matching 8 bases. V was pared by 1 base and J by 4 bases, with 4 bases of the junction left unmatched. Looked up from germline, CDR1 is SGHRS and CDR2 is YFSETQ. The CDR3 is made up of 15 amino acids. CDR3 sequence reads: CASSLTGGLGNTIYF. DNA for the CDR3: TGCGCCAGCAGCTTGACAGGGGGTCTGGGAAACACCATATATTTT.

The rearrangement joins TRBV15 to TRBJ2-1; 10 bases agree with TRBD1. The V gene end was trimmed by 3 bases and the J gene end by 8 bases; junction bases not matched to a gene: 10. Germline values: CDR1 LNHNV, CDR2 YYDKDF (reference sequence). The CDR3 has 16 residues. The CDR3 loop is CATSRIGTGDPHEQFF. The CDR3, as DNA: TGTGCCACCAGCAGGATAGGGACAGGGGACCCCCATGAGCAGTTCTTC.

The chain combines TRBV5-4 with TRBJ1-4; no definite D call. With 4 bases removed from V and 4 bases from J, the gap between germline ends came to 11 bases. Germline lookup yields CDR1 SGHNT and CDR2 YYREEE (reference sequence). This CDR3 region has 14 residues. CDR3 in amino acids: CASSQDGFNEKLFF. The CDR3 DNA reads TGTGCCAGCAGCCAGGACGGATTTAATGAAAAACTGTTTTTT.

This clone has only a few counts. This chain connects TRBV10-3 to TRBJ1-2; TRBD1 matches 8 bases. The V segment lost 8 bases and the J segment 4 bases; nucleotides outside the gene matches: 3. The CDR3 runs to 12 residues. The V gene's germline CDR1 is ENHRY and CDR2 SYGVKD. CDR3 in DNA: TGTGCCATCGGGGACAGGAGCTATGGCTACACCTTC. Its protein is CAIGDRSYGYTF.

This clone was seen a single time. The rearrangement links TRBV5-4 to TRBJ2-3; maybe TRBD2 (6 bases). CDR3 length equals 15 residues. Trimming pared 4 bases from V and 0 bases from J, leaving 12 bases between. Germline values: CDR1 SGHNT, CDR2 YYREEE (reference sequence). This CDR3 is CASSPEGSSTDTQYF. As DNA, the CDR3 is TGTGCCAGCAGCCCGGAGGGCAGTAGCACAGATACGCAGTATTTT.

The CDR3 spells CASSFDAGLIETQYF. The CDR3 coding sequence is TGTGCCAGCAGTTTCGACGCGGGACTTATTGAGACCCAGTACTTC. This chain joins TRBV28 and TRBJ2-5; D is possibly TRBD2 (6 bases). CDR3 size: 15 residues. Germline V gene data show CDR1 as MDHEN and CDR2 as SYDVKM. Trimming pared 3 bases from V and 5 bases from J, leaving 16 bases between.

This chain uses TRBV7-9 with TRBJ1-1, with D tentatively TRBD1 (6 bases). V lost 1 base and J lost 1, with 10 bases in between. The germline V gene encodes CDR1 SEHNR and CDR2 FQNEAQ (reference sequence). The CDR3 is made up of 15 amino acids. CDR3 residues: CASSLGQAQNTEAFF. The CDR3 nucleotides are TGTGCCAGCAGCTTAGGACAGGCCCAGAACACTGAAGCTTTCTTT. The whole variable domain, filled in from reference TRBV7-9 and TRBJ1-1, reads DTGVSQNPRHKITKRGQNVTFRCDPISEHNRLYWYRQTLGQGPEFLTYFQNEAQLEKSRLLSDRFSAERPKGSFSTLEIQRTEQGDSAMYLCASSLGQAQNTEAFFGQGTRLTVV.

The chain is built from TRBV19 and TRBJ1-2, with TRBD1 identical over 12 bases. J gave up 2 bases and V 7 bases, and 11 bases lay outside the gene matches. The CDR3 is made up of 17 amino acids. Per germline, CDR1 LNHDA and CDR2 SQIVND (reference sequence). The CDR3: CASKTGTGGYENYGYTF. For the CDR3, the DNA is TGTGCCAGTAAAACCGGGACAGGGGGCTATGAGAACTATGGCTACACCTTC.

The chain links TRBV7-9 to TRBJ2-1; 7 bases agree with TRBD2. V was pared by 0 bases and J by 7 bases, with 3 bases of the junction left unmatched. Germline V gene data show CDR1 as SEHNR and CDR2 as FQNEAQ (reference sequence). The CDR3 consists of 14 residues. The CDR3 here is CASSLAGEGNEQFF. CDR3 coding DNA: TGTGCCAGCAGCTTAGCGGGGGAGGGTAATGAGCAGTTCTTC.

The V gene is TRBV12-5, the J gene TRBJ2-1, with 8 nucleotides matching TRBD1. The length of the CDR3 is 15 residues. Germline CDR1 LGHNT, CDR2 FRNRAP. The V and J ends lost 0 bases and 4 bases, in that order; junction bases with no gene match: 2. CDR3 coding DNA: TGTGCTAGTGGTTTGGTCCAGGGGGCTTACAATGAGCAGTTCTTC. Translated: CASGLVQGAYNEQFF.

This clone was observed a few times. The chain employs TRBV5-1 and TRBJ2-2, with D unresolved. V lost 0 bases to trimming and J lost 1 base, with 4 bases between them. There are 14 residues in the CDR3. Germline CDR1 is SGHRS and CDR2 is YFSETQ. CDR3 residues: CASSLEWNTGELFF. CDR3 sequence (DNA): TGCGCCAGCAGCTTGGAGTGGAACACCGGGGAGCTGTTTTTT.

The CDR3 loop reads CASSSASGSTYNEQFF. CDR3 nucleotide sequence: TGTGCCAGCAGTTCCGCTAGCGGGAGTACCTACAATGAGCAGTTCTTC. The V call is TRBV28, the J call TRBJ2-1, with 10 positions matching TRBD2. The germline gives CDR1 MDHEN, CDR2 SYDVKM. After removal of 4 bases from V and 2 bases from J, the junction contained 5 bases not matched to a gene. The length of the CDR3 is 16 residues.

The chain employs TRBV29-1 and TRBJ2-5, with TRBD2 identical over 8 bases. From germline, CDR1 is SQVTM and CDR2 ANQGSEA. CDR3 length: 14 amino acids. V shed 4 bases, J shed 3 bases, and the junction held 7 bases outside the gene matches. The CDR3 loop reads CSVGLRLAKETQYF. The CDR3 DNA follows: TGCAGCGTTGGGTTGAGACTAGCGAAAGAGACCCAGTACTTC. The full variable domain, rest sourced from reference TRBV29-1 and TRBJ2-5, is SAVISQKPSRDICQRGTSLTIQCQVDSQVTMMFWYRQQPGQSLTLIATANQGSEATYESGFVIDKFPISRPNLTFSTLTVSNMSPEDSSIYLCSVGLRLAKETQYFGPGTRLLVL.

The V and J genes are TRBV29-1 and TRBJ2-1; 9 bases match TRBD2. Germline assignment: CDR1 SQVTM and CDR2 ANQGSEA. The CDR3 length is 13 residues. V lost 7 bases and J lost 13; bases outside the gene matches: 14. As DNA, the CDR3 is TGCAGCGCCCAAGAAATGGCGGGAGGGCAACAGTTCTTC. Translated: CSAQEMAGGQQFF.

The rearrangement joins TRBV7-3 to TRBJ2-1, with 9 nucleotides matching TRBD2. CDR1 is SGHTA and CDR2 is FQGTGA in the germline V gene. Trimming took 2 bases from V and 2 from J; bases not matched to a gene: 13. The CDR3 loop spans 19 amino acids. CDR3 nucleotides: TGTGCCAGCAGCTTAGAAAACATGGGCGGGAGGGCTACCTACAATGAGCAGTTCTTC. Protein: CASSLENMGGRATYNEQFF.

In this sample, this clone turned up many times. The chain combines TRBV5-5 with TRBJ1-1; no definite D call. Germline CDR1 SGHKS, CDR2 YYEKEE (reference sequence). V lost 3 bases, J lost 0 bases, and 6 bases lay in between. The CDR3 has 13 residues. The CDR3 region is CASSWVMNTEAFF. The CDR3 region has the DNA TGTGCCAGCAGCTGGGTTATGAACACTGAAGCTTTCTTT.

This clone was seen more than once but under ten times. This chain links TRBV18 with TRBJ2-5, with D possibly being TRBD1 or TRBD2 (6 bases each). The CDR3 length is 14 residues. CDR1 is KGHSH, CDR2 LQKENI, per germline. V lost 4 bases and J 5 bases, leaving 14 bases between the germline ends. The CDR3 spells CASSQQGGSETQYF. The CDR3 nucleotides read TGTGCCAGCTCACAACAGGGAGGATCGGAGACCCAGTACTTC.

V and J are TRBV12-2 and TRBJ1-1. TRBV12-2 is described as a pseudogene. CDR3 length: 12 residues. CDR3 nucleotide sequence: TGTGCAAGTCGCCCCCCCGACACTGAAGCTTTCTTT. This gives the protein CASRPPDTEAFF.

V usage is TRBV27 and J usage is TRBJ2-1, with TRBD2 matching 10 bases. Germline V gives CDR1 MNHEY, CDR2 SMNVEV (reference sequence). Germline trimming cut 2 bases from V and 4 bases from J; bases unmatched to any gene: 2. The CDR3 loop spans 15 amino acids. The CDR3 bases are TGTGCCAGCAGTTTAGCTAGCGGGAGATACAATGAGCAGTTCTTC. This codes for CASSLASGRYNEQFF.